This is a list of T cell receptor beta chains from one sample in a study of blood T cell repertoires in COVID-19. TCRdb keeps only in-frame clones here, not all; method: immunoSEQ multiplex PCR. The sample yields tens of thousands of clones, around 87% seen once. The specimen sequenced was peripheral blood. These receptors came from a man in his fifties or sixties with active COVID-19. Each CDR3 is given with its conserved first and last residue. D genes are given only for firm matches. Only some rows state a clone size, as once, few, many or a class for expanded clones.

- | TRBJ2-1 | TRBD2 | TRBV25-1 | 17 | TGTGCCAGCAGTGCCTTGACTAGCGGGAGCCCCTACAATGAGCAGTTCTTC | CASSALTSGSPYNEQFF
- | TRBJ1-6 | - | TRBV7-2 | 17 | TGTGCCAGCAGCTTAGGATTCTTCGGGGACTATAATTCACCCCTCCACTTT | CASSLGFFGDYNSPLHF
- | TRBJ1-2 | - | TRBV9 | 15 | TGTGCCAGCAGCCCCGGGAATTCTGCTAACTATGGCTACACCTTC | CASSPGNSANYGYTF
- | TRBJ2-3 | TRBD2 | TRBV28 | 19 | TGTGCCAGTCAACTTTCCTGGACAGGGACTAGCGGGAGGTCAGATACGCAGTATTTT | CASQLSWTGTSGRSDTQYF
few | TRBJ1-2 | - | TRBV4-3 | 15 | TGCGCCAGCAGCCCCGGGACTGGCCAAAATTATGGCTACACCTTC | CASSPGTGQNYGYTF
- | TRBJ2-7 | - | TRBV27 | 16 | TGTGCCAGCAGTTTCCAACAGGTGGGGTCCCGGCACGAGCAGTACTTC | CASSFQQVGSRHEQYF
once | TRBJ1-5 | - | TRBV4-2 | 15 | TGTGCCAGCAGTCATGGGGGGGGCGGCAATCAGCCCCAGCATTTT | CASSHGGGGNQPQHF
- | TRBJ1-2 | TRBD1 | TRBV24-1 | 15 | TGTGCCACCAGTGAACCCAGGGGGGCTAACTATGGCTACACCTTC | CATSEPRGANYGYTF
- | TRBJ2-1 | TRBD1 | TRBV29-1 | 14 | TGCAGCGTCGCGAAGAACAGGGGGCGGGTTGAGCAGTTCTTC | CSVAKNRGRVEQFF
- | TRBJ2-5 | - | TRBV19 | 15 | TGTGCCAGTACAAGGACAGCCTTCAGCCAAGAGACCCAGTACTTC | CASTRTAFSQETQYF
- | TRBJ2-5 | - | TRBV19 | 13 | TGTGCCAGTAGTTTGTCGGTCCAAGAGACCCAGTACTTC | CASSLSVQETQYF
- | TRBJ1-2 | - | TRBV5-1 | 14 | TGCGCCAGCAGCTTGGGACAGACAGTCTATGGCTACACCTTC | CASSLGQTVYGYTF
- | TRBJ2-7 | TRBD2 | TRBV6-1 | 15 | TGTGCCAGCAGTGAAGGGACTAGCGGTATCTACGAGCAGTACTTC | CASSEGTSGIYEQYF
- | TRBJ1-4 | - | TRBV10-3 | 15 | TGTGCCGCTCGAAACTCCTTTGCAACTAATGAAAAACTGTTTTTT | CAARNSFATNEKLFF
- | TRBJ2-7 | - | TRBV6-2/TRBV6-3 | 15 | TGTGCCAGCAGTTACCCCAGGGTTGGGTTCTACGAGCAGTACTTC | CASSYPRVGFYEQYF
- | TRBJ2-7 | - | TRBV14 | 15 | TGTGCCAGCAGCCAAGAACGCGACGGGACCTACGAGCAGTACTTC | CASSQERDGTYEQYF
medium-sized | TRBJ2-1 | - | TRBV4-3 | 14 | TGCGCCAGCAGCCCGGGACTCTACTACAATGAGCAGTTCTTC | CASSPGLYYNEQFF
- | TRBJ2-3 | TRBD2 | TRBV10-2 | 19 | TGCGCCAGCAGTGAGTCGAAATGGGCCTTAGCGGGGATCACAGATACGCAGTATTTT | CASSESKWALAGITDTQYF
- | TRBJ1-1 | - | TRBV19 | 14 | TGTGCCAGTCTCGAGTCAGGGCTGAACACTGAAGCTTTCTTT | CASLESGLNTEAFF
- | TRBJ1-1 | - | TRBV28 | 14 | TGTGCCAGCAGTCGGGGAGGGGTGAACACTGAAGCTTTCTTT | CASSRGGVNTEAFF
once | TRBJ1-5 | - | TRBV5-5 | 17 | TGTGCCAGCAGCTTGGATAGGGGAGGGACAAACTCTCAGCCCCAGCATTTT | CASSLDRGGTNSQPQHF
- | TRBJ2-7 | - | TRBV3-1/TRBV3-2 | 12 | TGTGCCAGCAGCCCTGGGGAGCGCGAGCAGTACTTC | CASSPGEREQYF
- | TRBJ1-5 | - | TRBV7-2 | 16 | TGTGCCAGCAGCCCGGCCTCTCGCGGGGGGCATCAGCCCCAGCATTTT | CASSPASRGGHQPQHF
- | TRBJ1-1 | - | TRBV9 | 13 | TGTGCCAGCAGCGTAGTCCCAGGCACTGAAGCTTTCTTT | CASSVVPGTEAFF
- | TRBJ1-1 | - | TRBV19 | 15 | TGTGCCAGTAGTATGATAACGACTGACAACACTGAAGCTTTCTTT | CASSMITTDNTEAFF
- | TRBJ1-1 | - | TRBV6-2/TRBV6-3 | 15 | TGTGCCAGCAGTTACATGGGAGAGATGAACACTGAAGCTTTCTTT | CASSYMGEMNTEAFF
- | TRBJ2-1 | TRBD2 | TRBV5-5 | 18 | TGTGCCAGCAGCGAAGGACTAGCCTACAATCTCGTTTACAATGAGCAGTTCTTC | CASSEGLAYNLVYNEQFF
- | TRBJ1-2 | - | TRBV18 | 15 | TGTGCCAGCTCACCGAGGGACACCGCTAACTATGGCTACACCTTC | CASSPRDTANYGYTF
- | TRBJ2-1 | TRBD2 | TRBV4-1 | 17 | TGCGCCAGCAGTCTCCGCGGACTAGCGGGAGTGAACAATGAGCAGTTCTTC | CASSLRGLAGVNNEQFF
- | TRBJ1-2 | TRBD1 | TRBV27 | 14 | TGTGCCAGCAGGACAGGGGGCGAGTACTATGGCTACACCTTC | CASRTGGEYYGYTF
few | TRBJ1-5 | - | TRBV6-2/TRBV6-3 | 16 | TGTGCCAGCAGTTTGCGTATTGGGGCGCCCAATCAGCCCCAGCATTTT | CASSLRIGAPNQPQHF
once | TRBJ1-3 | - | TRBV3-1/TRBV3-2 | 20 | TGTGCCAGCAGCCAAGATCGGGCGACTTTAAGGGGGGGCTCTGGAAACACCATATATTTT | CASSQDRATLRGGSGNTIYF
- | TRBJ2-3 | TRBD2 | TRBV7-2 | 15 | TGTGCCAGCAGCTTAGCGCCCTCAGAGCGGGGTACGCAGTATTTT | CASSLAPSERGTQYF
few | TRBJ1-4 | - | TRBV28 | 20 | TGTGCCAGCAATAAAAACCCGAGTCTTCATCAGACTGCAACTAATGAAAAACTGTTTTTT | CASNKNPSLHQTATNEKLFF
- | TRBJ2-5 | TRBD2 | TRBV28 | 16 | TGTGCCAGCAGTTTTACGGGACTAGCGGGAGTTGAGACCCAGTACTTC | CASSFTGLAGVETQYF
- | TRBJ1-2 | - | TRBV7-2 | 15 | TGTGCCAGCAGCTTAGGGGGCGCGGGGAGTGGTGGCTACACCTTC | CASSLGGAGSGGYTF
once | TRBJ2-1 | TRBD2 | TRBV5-1 | 17 | TGCGCCAGCAGCTCCTTATATAGCGGGAGTAGCAATAATGAGCAGTTCTTC | CASSSLYSGSSNNEQFF
- | TRBJ1-4 | - | TRBV27 | 17 | TGTGCCAGCAGTCCCTTCGGGGGAAAAACAGACAGTGAAAAACTGTTTTTT | CASSPFGGKTDSEKLFF
- | TRBJ1-4 | - | TRBV18 | 13 | TGTGCCAGCTCGTACAACGCTAATGAAAAACTGTTTTTT | CASSYNANEKLFF